These 4 T cell receptor beta chains originate from one sample sequenced in a study of spatial heterogeneity in lung cancer. TCRdb called the 5' RACE reads again in MiXCR, with one record for every CDR3 protein. Of about 92,000 distinct CDR3 sequences in the sample, 12% were seen once. Time point in this sample: sample taken at primary tumor resection. Tumor, nontumor lung or frozen PBMC supplied whole RNA that was sequenced unsorted. Sequenced here: PBMCs, sampled at surgery. These receptors originate from a male donor with early-stage non-small cell lung cancer.

A word on this clonotype: One end of the junction does not line up with germline, which may come from a read error. V usage is TRBV28 and J usage is TRBJ2-3; 9 positions match TRBD1. This CDR3 spans 15 amino acids. Germline CDR1 reads MDHEN; CDR2 reads SYDVKM. CDR3: CVSSLRTGVQDTQYF. The CDR3 DNA follows: TGTGTCAGCAGTTTAAGGACAGGGGTCCAAGATACGCAGTATTTT.

This clonotype was seen ten or more times. The rearrangement links TRBV29-1 to TRBJ2-3; D is uncertain. Per the germline V gene, CDR1 is SQVTM and CDR2 is ANQGSEA. The CDR3 contains 14 residues. V was cut by 1 base and J by 2 bases, with 10 bases left in between. CDR3 nucleotide sequence: TGCAGCGTTGAAGTCGGCGAACACACAGATACGCAGTATTTT. Residues: CSVEVGEHTDTQYF.

The chain couples TRBV28 to TRBJ2-7; D tentatively fits TRBD1 or TRBD2 (6 bases each). Germline V gene data show CDR1 as MDHEN and CDR2 as SYDVKM. This CDR3 has 16 residues. V gave up 0 bases and J gave up 0 bases, with 12 bases separating them. CDR3 region: CASSLWGGPNSYEQYF. The CDR3 DNA reads TGTGCCAGCAGTTTATGGGGGGGCCCCAACTCCTACGAGCAGTACTTC.

This clonotype was recorded a few times. The chain uses TRBV20-1 and TRBJ1-2; D uncertain. The germline V and J ends were trimmed by 6 bases and 3 bases, with 11 bases remaining between them. Germline V gene sequence: CDR1 DFQATT, CDR2 SNEGSKA (reference sequence). This CDR3 region has 12 residues. Here the CDR3 DNA reads TGCAGTGCCGACTCCGACCACTATGGCTACACCTTC. Translated: CSADSDHYGYTF.